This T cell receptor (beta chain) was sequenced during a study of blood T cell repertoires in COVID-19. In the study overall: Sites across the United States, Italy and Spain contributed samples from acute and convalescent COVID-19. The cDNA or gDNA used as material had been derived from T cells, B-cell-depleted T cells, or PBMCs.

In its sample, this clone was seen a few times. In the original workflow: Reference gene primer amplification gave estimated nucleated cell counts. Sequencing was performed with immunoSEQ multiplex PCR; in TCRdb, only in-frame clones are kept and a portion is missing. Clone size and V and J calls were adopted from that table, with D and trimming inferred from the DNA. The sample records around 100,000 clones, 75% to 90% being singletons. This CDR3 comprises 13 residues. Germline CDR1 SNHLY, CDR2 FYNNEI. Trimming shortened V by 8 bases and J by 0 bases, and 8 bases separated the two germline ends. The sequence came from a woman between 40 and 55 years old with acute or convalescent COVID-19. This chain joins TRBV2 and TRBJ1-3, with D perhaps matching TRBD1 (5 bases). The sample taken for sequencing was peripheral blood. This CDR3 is CASGGDSGNTIYF. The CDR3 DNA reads TGTGCCAGCGGAGGGGACTCTGGAAACACCATATATTTT.